The 5 T cell receptor beta chains below were found in one sample sequenced in a study of blood T cell repertoires in COVID-19. Clones were read by immunoSEQ multiplex PCR, and TCRdb kept only the in-frame ones, dropping some. The sample lists 410,000 or so clones; 89% were seen once. The specimen sequenced was peripheral blood. Receptor source: a woman aged 40 to 50 with COVID-19, enrolled during active disease.

The rearrangement joins TRBV19 to TRBJ2-3; 9 nucleotides line up with TRBD2. Germline CDR1 reads LNHDA; CDR2 reads SQIVND (reference sequence). This CDR3 spans 16 amino acids. The V segment lost 2 bases and the J segment 0 bases; nucleotides outside the gene matches: 3. CDR3: CASSIPGTSSTDTQYF. In nucleotides, the CDR3 is TGTGCCAGTAGTATACCCGGGACTAGCAGCACAGATACGCAGTATTTT.

This clone was recorded once. The chain uses TRBV4-1 and TRBJ1-2; D gene uncertain. V gave up 0 bases and J gave up 5 bases, with 13 bases separating them. Looked up from germline, CDR1 is MGHRA and CDR2 is YSYEKL. The length of the CDR3 is 15 residues. The CDR3 protein is CASSQETSLAYGYTF. CDR3 sequence (DNA): TGCGCCAGCAGCCAAGAAACGTCACTCGCTTATGGCTACACCTTC.

V usage is TRBV7-2 and J usage is TRBJ1-2; tentative D call: TRBD1 (6 bases). V dropped 6 bases and J dropped 2 bases, with 10 bases sitting between them. CDR3 length: 13 amino acids. Germline V CDR1 and CDR2: SGHTA, FQGNSA. Here the CDR3 reads CASRHRENYGYTF. DNA for the CDR3: TGTGCCAGCAGACACAGGGAAAACTATGGCTACACCTTC. Full variable domain (remainder filled in from reference TRBV7-2 and TRBJ1-2): GAGVSQSPSNKVTEKGKDVELRCDPISGHTALYWYRQSLGQGLEFLIYFQGNSAPDKSGLPSDRFSAERTGGSVSTLTIQRTQQEDSAVYLCASRHRENYGYTFGSGTRLTVV.

CDR3 amino acids: CASIRASSYNEQFF. For the CDR3, the DNA is TGTGCCAGCATCCGCGCGAGCTCCTACAATGAGCAGTTCTTC. The chain uses TRBV9 and TRBJ2-1; D is unclear. This CDR3 region has 14 residues. Germline V gene lookup returns CDR1 SGDLS and CDR2 YYNGEE. Trimming removed 6 bases from V and 0 bases from J, with 10 bases in between.

The chain couples TRBV4-3 to TRBJ1-2; D gene ambiguous. This CDR3 region has 13 residues. Deletions cut 5 bases from V and 2 bases from J, with 9 bases between. Germline assignment: CDR1 LGHNA and CDR2 YSLEER. The CDR3 reads CASSETLNYGYTF. CDR3 nucleotides: TGCGCCAGCAGCGAGACATTGAACTATGGCTACACCTTC.